This entry features one T cell receptor (beta chain) sequence. Its target is not known. This sample was included in a study of blood T cells in healthy people across ages. A second PCR, run for 7 to 11 cycles, used a sample-barcoded 5' primer plus a J-beta primer mix. Each CDR3 protein gets one entry after TCRdb re-called the 5' RACE reads with MiXCR. The sample has some 1.7 million distinct CDR3 sequences, 28% seen once. This CDR3 contains 18 residues. Germline V gene lookup returns CDR1 SGHDT and CDR2 YYEEEE. Study-wide points: Higher naive T cell percentage went strongly together with higher TCR beta diversity. Naive CD4+ cells and diversity were both higher in long-lived donors than in aged donors.

This clonotype originated in a woman under 40 in good health. The sequenced sample was blood. The chain links TRBV5-6 to TRBJ2-4; 9 positions agree with TRBD2. Near its end, the DNA agrees better with TRBJ2-7, so the J call may be wrong. CDR3 in DNA: TGTGCCAGCAGCTTGAGGGTGAGGAGTCTAGCGGGGAACTACGAGCAGTACTTC. This translates into CASSLRVRSLAGNYEQYF.